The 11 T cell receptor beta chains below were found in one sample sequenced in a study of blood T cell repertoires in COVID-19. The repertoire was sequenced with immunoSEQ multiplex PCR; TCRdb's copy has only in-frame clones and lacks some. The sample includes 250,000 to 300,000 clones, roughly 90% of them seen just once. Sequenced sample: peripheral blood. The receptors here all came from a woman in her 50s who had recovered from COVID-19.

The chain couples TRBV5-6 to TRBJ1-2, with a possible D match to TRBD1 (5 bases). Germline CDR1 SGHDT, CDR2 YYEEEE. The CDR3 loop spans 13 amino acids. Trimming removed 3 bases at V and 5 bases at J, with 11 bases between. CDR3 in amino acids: CASSSRQGYGYTF. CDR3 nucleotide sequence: TGTGCCAGCAGCTCCCGGCAGGGTTATGGCTACACCTTC.

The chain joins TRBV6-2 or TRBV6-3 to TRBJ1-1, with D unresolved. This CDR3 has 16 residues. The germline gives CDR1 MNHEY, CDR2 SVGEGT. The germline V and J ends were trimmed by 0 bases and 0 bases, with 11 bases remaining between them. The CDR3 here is CASSYSYSIMNTEAFF. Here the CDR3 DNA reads TGTGCCAGCAGTTACTCGTACTCAATCATGAACACTGAAGCTTTCTTT.

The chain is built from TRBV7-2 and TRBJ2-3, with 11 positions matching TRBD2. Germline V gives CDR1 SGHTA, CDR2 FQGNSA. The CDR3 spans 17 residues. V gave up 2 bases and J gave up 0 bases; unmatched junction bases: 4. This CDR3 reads CASSLSRTSGSTDTQYF. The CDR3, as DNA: TGTGCCAGCAGCTTATCTAGGACTAGCGGGAGCACAGATACGCAGTATTTT.

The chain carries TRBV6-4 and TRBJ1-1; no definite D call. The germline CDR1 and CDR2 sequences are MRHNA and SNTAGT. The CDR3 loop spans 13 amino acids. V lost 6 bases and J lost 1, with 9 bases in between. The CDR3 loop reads CASSSEGNTEAFF. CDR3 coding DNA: TGTGCCAGCAGCTCCGAGGGGAACACTGAAGCTTTCTTT.

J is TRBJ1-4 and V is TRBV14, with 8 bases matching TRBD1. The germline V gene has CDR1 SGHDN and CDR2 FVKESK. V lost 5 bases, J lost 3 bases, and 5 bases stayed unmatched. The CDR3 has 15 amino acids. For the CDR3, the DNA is TGTGCCAGCAGCTTGACGACAGGGGCTAATGAAAAACTGTTTTTT. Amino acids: CASSLTTGANEKLFF. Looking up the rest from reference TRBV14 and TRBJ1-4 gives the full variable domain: EAGVTQFPSHSVIEKGQTVTLRCDPISGHDNLYWYRRVMGKEIKFLLHFVKESKQDESGMPNNRFLAERTGGTYSTLKVQPAELEDSGVYFCASSLTTGANEKLFFGSGTQLSVL.

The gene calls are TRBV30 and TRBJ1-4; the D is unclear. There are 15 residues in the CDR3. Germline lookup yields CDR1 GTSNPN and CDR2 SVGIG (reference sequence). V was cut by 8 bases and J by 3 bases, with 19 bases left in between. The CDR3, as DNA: TGTGCCCACTCGATACTGCCCTTTCCTAATGAAAAACTGTTTTTT. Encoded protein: CAHSILPFPNEKLFF.

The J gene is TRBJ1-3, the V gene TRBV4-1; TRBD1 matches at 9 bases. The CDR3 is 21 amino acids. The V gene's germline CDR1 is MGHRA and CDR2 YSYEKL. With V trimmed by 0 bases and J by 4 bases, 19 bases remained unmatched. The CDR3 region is CASSQDTTGSATGGKGNTIYF. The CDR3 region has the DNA TGCGCCAGCAGCCAAGACACGACCGGTTCCGCCACAGGGGGCAAGGGAAACACCATATATTTT.

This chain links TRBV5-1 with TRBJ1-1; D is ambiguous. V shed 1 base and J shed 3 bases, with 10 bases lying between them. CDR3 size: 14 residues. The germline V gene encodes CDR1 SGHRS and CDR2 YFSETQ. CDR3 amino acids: CASSLSGLDTEAFF. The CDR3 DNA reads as TGCGCCAGCAGCTTGTCCGGACTAGACACTGAAGCTTTCTTT.

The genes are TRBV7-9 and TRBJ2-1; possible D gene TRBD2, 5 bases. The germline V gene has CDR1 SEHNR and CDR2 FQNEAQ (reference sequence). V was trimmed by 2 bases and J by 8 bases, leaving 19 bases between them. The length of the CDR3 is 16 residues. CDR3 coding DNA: TGTGCCAGCAGCTTAACGGGGTTGGCCGGTGGTGATGAGCAGTTCTTC. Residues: CASSLTGLAGGDEQFF.

CDR3: CASSLAGRREEKLFF. The CDR3 DNA is TGTGCCAGCAGTCTAGCAGGCAGGCGGGAAGAAAAACTGTTTTTT. V usage is TRBV4-2 and J usage is TRBJ1-4; D remains unclear. V gave up 6 bases and J gave up 8 bases, with 19 bases separating them. CDR1 and CDR2 from the germline V gene are LGHNA and YNFKEQ. The CDR3 length is 15 residues.

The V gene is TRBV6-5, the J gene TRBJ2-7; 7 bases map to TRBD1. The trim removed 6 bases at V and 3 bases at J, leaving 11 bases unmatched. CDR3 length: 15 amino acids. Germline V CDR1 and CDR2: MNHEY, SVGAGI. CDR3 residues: CASSLTGTDFYEQYF. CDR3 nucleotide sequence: TGTGCCAGCAGCCTAACCGGGACAGATTTCTACGAGCAGTACTTC.